Listed below are T cell receptor beta chains from one sample, sequenced in a study of T cell clonotyping in hematopoietic cell transplantation. Assay used: immunoSEQ multiplex PCR; TCRdb lists only in-frame clones, some missing. This table has 11,000 to 15,000 clones, approximately 95% appearing once. The starting material was PBMCs, obtained 30 days after allogeneic stem cell transplant. These receptor sequences come from a male patient aged 60-69 years who had an allogeneic stem cell transplant from an unrelated donor, so the T cells may come from the graft donor. Some clones in this sample may be carry-over from other donors' samples. Each CDR3 is given with its conserved first and last residue.

v_gene,j_gene,CDR3aa
TRBV5-1,TRBJ1-1,CASSLTGSETFF
TRBV6-5,TRBJ1-2,CASSYSFRDSDLGYTF
TRBV20-1,TRBJ1-2,CSARDLGGYTF
TRBV2,TRBJ1-2,CASSLDSNYGYTF
TRBV19,TRBJ2-7,CASSSLAGSYEQYF
TRBV6-6,TRBJ1-2,CASSYSDREHGYTF
TRBV7-9,TRBJ2-7,CASSLAGQPYEQYF
TRBV6-1,TRBJ1-2,CASSEADYGYTF
TRBV19,TRBJ2-7,CASSGDTYEQYF
TRBV7-7,TRBJ2-5,CASSSLPQETQYF
TRBV4-2,TRBJ2-7,CASSQAQGEAYEQYF
TRBV6-1,TRBJ1-5,CASSATTGQPQHF
TRBV15,TRBJ2-5,CATSRDGWGVGETQYF
TRBV29-1,TRBJ1-1,CSVVRGAEAFF
TRBV4-1,TRBJ1-2,CASSQVLQGHYGYTF
TRBV19,TRBJ1-1,CASSIAGTIPLAFF
TRBV19,TRBJ1-2,CASSIGQGTLGYTF
TRBV6-5,TRBJ1-1,CASSMNLNTEAFF
TRBV6-4,TRBJ1-1,CASSEGESNEAFF
TRBV6-1,TRBJ1-5,CASSEAGAANQPQHF
TRBV5-6,TRBJ2-5,CASNLVEYQETQYF
TRBV5-1,TRBJ2-3,CASSSGQPTDTQYF
TRBV7-2,TRBJ2-3,CASSSKTADTQYF
TRBV5-1,TRBJ1-1,CASSLLGDPRTEAFF
TRBV2,TRBJ1-4,CASSSTGAATELFF
TRBV14,TRBJ1-4,CASSPWTGGNEKLFF
TRBV5-1,TRBJ1-4,CASSFGQGEEKLFF
TRBV7-9,TRBJ2-1,CASSPTGTPYNEQFF
TRBV4-1,TRBJ1-3,CASTQTGSGNTIYF
TRBV6-5,TRBJ1-2,CASSPHTDGYGYTF
TRBV9,TRBJ2-1,CASSVQGTSGSAGQFF
TRBV4-1,TRBJ1-6,CASSRVQGAGSPLHF
TRBV6-5,TRBJ1-3,CASSYSTGFGNTIYF
TRBV6-1,TRBJ1-5,CASSEFSRVSQPQHF
TRBV5-1,TRBJ2-1,CASSLSLAGYNEQFF
TRBV7-9,TRBJ2-2,CASSLLFGDTGELFF
TRBV4-3,TRBJ1-1,CASSLHAQGNTEAFF
TRBV15,TRBJ2-3,CATSRDRWRTSTDTQYF
TRBV6-5,TRBJ1-2,CASSSTGRYGYTF
TRBV5-4,TRBJ2-7,CASSLERSPLGIEQYF
TRBV11-2,TRBJ1-4,CASSLGEKLFF
TRBV6-1,TRBJ1-1,CASSERRSNTEAFF
TRBV27,TRBJ1-2,CASSFSGVGGGYGYTF